This record looks at one T cell receptor beta chain sequence and its context. The CDR3 length is 15 residues. Per the germline V gene, CDR1 is SGHRS and CDR2 is YFSETQ. With 4 bases removed from V and 1 base from J, the gap between germline ends came to 13 bases. This sample was taken from a study of blood T cell repertoires in COVID-19. Whole-study context: Sources were T cells, B-cell-depleted T cells, or PBMCs; the material itself was cDNA or gDNA.

Enrolment of Seattle patients took place during active infection, and they were followed longitudinally. Study processing details: Nucleated cell counts were estimated from reference gene primer amplification. Data came from immunoSEQ multiplex PCR; TCRdb stores just in-frame clones and leaves some out. D and trimming come from the DNA, and the V and J calls and clone size come from that table. The top ten clones hold just under 6.5% of a sample with fewer than 450,000 clones, more than 75% of them seen once. The chain carries TRBV5-1 and TRBJ2-3, with D perhaps matching TRBD2 (6 bases). The receptor comes from a woman in her forties or fifties with COVID-19, enrolled during active disease. The sequenced sample consisted of peripheral blood. The CDR3 DNA reads TGCGCCAGCAGCCGGGACCGGAGGGGCACAGATACGCAGTATTTT. Amino acids: CASSRDRRGTDTQYF.